This T cell receptor (beta chain) was profiled in a study of cytomegalovirus exposure and HLA in healthy donors. Trimming took 1 base from V and 10 from J; bases not matched to a gene: 9. The CDR3 length is 14 residues. Per the germline V gene, CDR1 is SGHAT and CDR2 is FQNNGV. Of note for this clone: No antigen is known for it.

The PCR employed 60 Vbeta primers together with 13 Jbeta primers. The assay was immunoSEQ multiplex PCR, and TCRdb's table has in-frame clones only and misses some. This table has roughly 300,000 clones, more than 80% appearing once. Study-level findings and limits: One variant, a missense change in DCLRE1C, was linked in a later analysis to TCR beta V- and J-gene trimming. A later analysis appeared to link common viral pathogens to several of the most significant clusters.

This TCR derives from a man aged 35 to 55 in good health and CMV-seropositive. This sequence joins TRBV11-2 and TRBJ1-1; 7 positions agree with TRBD1. Sequenced sample: PBMCs. Here the CDR3 reads CASSLARQGRGAFF. The CDR3 DNA follows: TGTGCCAGCAGCTTAGCTCGACAGGGCAGAGGAGCTTTCTTT.